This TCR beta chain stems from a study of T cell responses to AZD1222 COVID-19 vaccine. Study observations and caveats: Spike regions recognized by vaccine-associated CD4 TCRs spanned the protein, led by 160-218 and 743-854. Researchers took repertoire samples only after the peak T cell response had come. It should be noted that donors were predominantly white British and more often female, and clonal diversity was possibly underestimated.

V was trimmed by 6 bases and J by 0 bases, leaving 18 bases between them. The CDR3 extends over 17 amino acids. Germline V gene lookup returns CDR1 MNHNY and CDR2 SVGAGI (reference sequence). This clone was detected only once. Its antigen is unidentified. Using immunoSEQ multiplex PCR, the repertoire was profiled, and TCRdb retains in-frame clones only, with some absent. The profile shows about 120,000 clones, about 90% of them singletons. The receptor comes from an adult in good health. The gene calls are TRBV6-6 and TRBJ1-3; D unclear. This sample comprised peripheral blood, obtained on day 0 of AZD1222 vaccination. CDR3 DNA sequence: TGTGCCAGCAGACGAGATCAGGTGGGGAGCTCTGGAAACACCATATATTTT. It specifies CASRRDQVGSSGNTIYF.